The rows below give T cell receptor beta chains drawn from one sample of a study of T cell responses to AZD1222 COVID-19 vaccine. The data were produced by immunoSEQ multiplex PCR, yet TCRdb's version contains in-frame clones alone and is incomplete. The sample has about 120,000 clones, about 87% seen once. The sequencing used peripheral blood, collected on day 0 of AZD1222 vaccination. These receptors all stem from an adult in good health. Each CDR3 is given with its conserved first and last residue. Each record gives: V gene, J gene, D gene, clone size, CDR3 DNA, CDR3 protein. A D gene is named only where the DNA matches it firmly. The size entry is marked missing in some rows and otherwise reads once, few, many or a size class.

V gene: TRBV5-4
J gene: TRBJ2-1
D gene: NA
clone size: NA
CDR3 DNA: TGTGCCAGCAGCTTAATGGTGGGATCGGCACAGAGCTCCTACAATGAGCAGTTCTTC
CDR3 protein: CASSLMVGSAQSSYNEQFF

V gene: TRBV7-9
J gene: TRBJ2-3
D gene: NA
clone size: once
CDR3 DNA: TGTGCCAGCAGCCCGATGGGGGGCGCGGGGCCAGATACGCAGTATTTT
CDR3 protein: CASSPMGGAGPDTQYF

V gene: TRBV12-3/TRBV12-4
J gene: TRBJ1-5
D gene: TRBD1
clone size: few
CDR3 DNA: TGTGCCAGCAGCACGGACAGGGGGCAGCCCCAGCATTTT
CDR3 protein: CASSTDRGQPQHF

V gene: TRBV6-4
J gene: TRBJ1-1
D gene: TRBD1
clone size: NA
CDR3 DNA: TGTGCCAGCAGTGTTCAGGGGGGTATAGGAGAAGCTTTCTTT
CDR3 protein: CASSVQGGIGEAFF

V gene: TRBV12-3/TRBV12-4
J gene: TRBJ1-1
D gene: NA
clone size: NA
CDR3 DNA: TGTGCCAGCAGTTTGGCCAGCCGGATGGGGGCTTTCTTT
CDR3 protein: CASSLASRMGAFF

V gene: TRBV5-4
J gene: TRBJ1-2
D gene: NA
clone size: NA
CDR3 DNA: TGTGCCAGCAGCCCCCGGGACCTCTATGGCTACACCTTC
CDR3 protein: CASSPRDLYGYTF

V gene: TRBV5-1
J gene: TRBJ1-1
D gene: NA
clone size: once
CDR3 DNA: TGCGCCAGCAGCTCCCTGTGGGGGGCCACTGAAGCTTTCTTT
CDR3 protein: CASSSLWGATEAFF

V gene: TRBV10-3
J gene: TRBJ1-6
D gene: NA
clone size: once
CDR3 DNA: TGTGCCATCAGTGAGTGGGGGAATAATTCACCCCTCCACTTT
CDR3 protein: CAISEWGNNSPLHF

V gene: TRBV6-6
J gene: TRBJ2-2
D gene: NA
clone size: NA
CDR3 DNA: TGTGCCAGCAGTTACGTTGGGGTGGTCGGGGAGCTGTTTTTT
CDR3 protein: CASSYVGVVGELFF

V gene: TRBV6-2/TRBV6-3
J gene: TRBJ2-3
D gene: NA
clone size: once
CDR3 DNA: TGTGCCAGCAGTCAGAGGACTAACCCTTACCTTGAAGATACGCAGTATTTT
CDR3 protein: CASSQRTNPYLEDTQYF

V gene: TRBV5-1
J gene: TRBJ1-1
D gene: TRBD1
clone size: once
CDR3 DNA: TGCGCCAGCAGCCCGGGACAGGGTTACCACGAAGCTTTCTTT
CDR3 protein: CASSPGQGYHEAFF

V gene: TRBV7-9
J gene: TRBJ2-5
D gene: NA
clone size: NA
CDR3 DNA: TGTGCCAGCAGCCAAAGAGAGACCCAGTACTTC
CDR3 protein: CASSQRETQYF

V gene: TRBV30
J gene: TRBJ1-1
D gene: NA
clone size: NA
CDR3 DNA: TGTGCCTGGAAGAGGGTCAACATGAACACTGAAGCTTTCTTT
CDR3 protein: CAWKRVNMNTEAFF

V gene: TRBV27
J gene: TRBJ2-3
D gene: TRBD2
clone size: NA
CDR3 DNA: TGTGCCAGCAGTCCCCGGTCGCTAGCGGGAGCTCCGGGAGATACGCAGTATTTT
CDR3 protein: CASSPRSLAGAPGDTQYF

V gene: TRBV21-1
J gene: TRBJ2-1
D gene: NA
clone size: NA
CDR3 DNA: TGTGCCAGGGGAGGAGAAGGTGAGCAGTTCTTC
CDR3 protein: CARGGEGEQFF

V gene: TRBV7-8
J gene: TRBJ1-2
D gene: NA
clone size: once
CDR3 DNA: TGTGCCAGCAGTCATCAGGGGCTGGATGGCTACACCTTC
CDR3 protein: CASSHQGLDGYTF

V gene: TRBV20-1
J gene: TRBJ2-5
D gene: TRBD2
clone size: NA
CDR3 DNA: TGCAGTGCTCGTGCCCCTCGGCTAGCGGGGGGAGAGACCCAGTACTTC
CDR3 protein: CSARAPRLAGGETQYF

V gene: TRBV7-7
J gene: TRBJ2-7
D gene: TRBD2
clone size: NA
CDR3 DNA: TGTGCTAGCAGCAACGGACTAGCGGGATCCTACGAGCAGTACTTC
CDR3 protein: CASSNGLAGSYEQYF

V gene: TRBV27
J gene: TRBJ1-5
D gene: NA
clone size: NA
CDR3 DNA: TGTGCCAGCGGAAAAGGACTGCCCAATCAGCCCCAGCATTTT
CDR3 protein: CASGKGLPNQPQHF

V gene: TRBV27
J gene: TRBJ2-2
D gene: NA
clone size: once
CDR3 DNA: TGTGCCAGCAGTTTAGGGTCCCCTTGGGCAGGTCAGGCCGGGGAGCTGTTTTTT
CDR3 protein: CASSLGSPWAGQAGELFF

V gene: TRBV28
J gene: TRBJ1-6
D gene: NA
clone size: NA
CDR3 DNA: TGTGCCAGCAGCCCAAGGGTGGCCTATAATTCACCCCTCCACTTT
CDR3 protein: CASSPRVAYNSPLHF

V gene: TRBV7-9
J gene: TRBJ2-3
D gene: NA
clone size: NA
CDR3 DNA: TGTGCCAGCAGCCTACGAATAGATACGCAGTATTTT
CDR3 protein: CASSLRIDTQYF

V gene: TRBV7-3
J gene: TRBJ2-7
D gene: TRBD2
clone size: NA
CDR3 DNA: TGTGCCAGCAGCCCCTCTAGCGGGGGAACCTACGAGCAGTACTTC
CDR3 protein: CASSPSSGGTYEQYF

V gene: TRBV2
J gene: TRBJ1-5
D gene: NA
clone size: NA
CDR3 DNA: TGTGCCAGCAAGCGGGACAACAATCAGCCCCAGCATTTT
CDR3 protein: CASKRDNNQPQHF

V gene: TRBV2
J gene: TRBJ1-5
D gene: NA
clone size: NA
CDR3 DNA: TGTGCCAGCAAGGGAGTTGCGACAGGATGGCAGCCCCAGCATTTT
CDR3 protein: CASKGVATGWQPQHF

V gene: TRBV28
J gene: TRBJ2-7
D gene: NA
clone size: NA
CDR3 DNA: TGTGCCAGCAGTGGGGGACTCTACGAGCAGTACTTC
CDR3 protein: CASSGGLYEQYF

V gene: TRBV7-9
J gene: TRBJ1-1
D gene: NA
clone size: once
CDR3 DNA: TGTGCCAGCAGCTTTGGACCGGGTGCTGAAGCTTTCTTT
CDR3 protein: CASSFGPGAEAFF

V gene: TRBV11-2
J gene: TRBJ2-1
D gene: NA
clone size: NA
CDR3 DNA: TGTGCCAGCAGCCACCGCTCCCGGGGATACAATGAGCAGTTCTTC
CDR3 protein: CASSHRSRGYNEQFF

V gene: TRBV7-3
J gene: TRBJ1-1
D gene: NA
clone size: once
CDR3 DNA: TGTGCCAGCACCCGGGGGGTTGGCACTGAAGCTTTCTTT
CDR3 protein: CASTRGVGTEAFF

V gene: TRBV7-8
J gene: TRBJ1-5
D gene: TRBD1
clone size: NA
CDR3 DNA: TGTGCCAGCAGCCACGACAGGGCTCAGCCCCAGCATTTT
CDR3 protein: CASSHDRAQPQHF

V gene: TRBV2
J gene: TRBJ1-2
D gene: TRBD1
clone size: NA
CDR3 DNA: TGTGCCAGCAGAGGACAGGGACTCTATGGCTACACCTTC
CDR3 protein: CASRGQGLYGYTF

V gene: TRBV2
J gene: TRBJ2-1
D gene: NA
clone size: once
CDR3 DNA: TGTGCCAGCAGAGGGGGAGGCAATGAGCAGTTCTTC
CDR3 protein: CASRGGGNEQFF

V gene: TRBV18
J gene: TRBJ1-3
D gene: NA
clone size: NA
CDR3 DNA: TGTGCCAGCTCACCACCCCAGGGAGCCTCTGGAAACACCATATATTTT
CDR3 protein: CASSPPQGASGNTIYF

V gene: TRBV23-1
J gene: TRBJ1-5
D gene: NA
clone size: NA
CDR3 DNA: TGCGCCAGCAGTCAATCTACCAGGACAGAAGGTCAGCCCCAGCATTTT
CDR3 protein: CASSQSTRTEGQPQHF

V gene: TRBV10-3
J gene: TRBJ2-7
D gene: NA
clone size: NA
CDR3 DNA: TGTGCCATCAGTCCCATCCTCCTGGGGGAGCAGTACTTC
CDR3 protein: CAISPILLGEQYF

V gene: TRBV7-9
J gene: TRBJ1-3
D gene: NA
clone size: NA
CDR3 DNA: TGTGCCAGCACCATCGGGGGCACCATATATTTT
CDR3 protein: CASTIGGTIYF

V gene: TRBV12-3/TRBV12-4
J gene: TRBJ2-5
D gene: NA
clone size: NA
CDR3 DNA: TGTGCCAGCAGTTTGTGGGGGCAAGAGACCCAGTACTTC
CDR3 protein: CASSLWGQETQYF

V gene: TRBV5-1
J gene: TRBJ2-7
D gene: NA
clone size: NA
CDR3 DNA: TGCGCCAGCAGCCAAGCCGGCTACGAGCAGTACTTC
CDR3 protein: CASSQAGYEQYF

V gene: TRBV27
J gene: TRBJ2-5
D gene: TRBD2
clone size: NA
CDR3 DNA: TGTGCCAGCAGTCCCGGTCTTCAGCCGGCTAGCGGTCAAGAGACCCAGTACTTC
CDR3 protein: CASSPGLQPASGQETQYF

V gene: TRBV19
J gene: TRBJ1-2
D gene: TRBD1
clone size: NA
CDR3 DNA: TGTGCCAGTACCCCGGGACAGGGTAATTATGGCTACACCTTC
CDR3 protein: CASTPGQGNYGYTF

V gene: TRBV7-3
J gene: TRBJ2-1
D gene: TRBD2
clone size: NA
CDR3 DNA: TGTGCCAGCAGCCCAGATAGGGCACTAGCGAGCTCCTACAATGAGCAGTTCTTC
CDR3 protein: CASSPDRALASSYNEQFF

V gene: TRBV2
J gene: TRBJ1-1
D gene: NA
clone size: NA
CDR3 DNA: TGTGCCAGCAACGGGGGGCTGGGGACTGAAGCTTTCTTT
CDR3 protein: CASNGGLGTEAFF